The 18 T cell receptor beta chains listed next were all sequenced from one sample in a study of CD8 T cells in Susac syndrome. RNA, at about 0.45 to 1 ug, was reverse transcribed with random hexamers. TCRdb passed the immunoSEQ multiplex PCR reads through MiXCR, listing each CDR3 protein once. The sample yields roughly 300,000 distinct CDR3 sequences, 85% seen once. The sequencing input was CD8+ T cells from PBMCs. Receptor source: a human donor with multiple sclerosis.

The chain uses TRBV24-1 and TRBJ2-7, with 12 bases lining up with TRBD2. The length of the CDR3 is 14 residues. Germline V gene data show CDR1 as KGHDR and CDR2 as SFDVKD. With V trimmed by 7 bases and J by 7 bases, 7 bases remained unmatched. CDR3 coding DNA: TGTGCCACCAGCTCTAGCGGGAGGGCCGGAGAGCAGTACTTC. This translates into CATSSSGRAGEQYF.

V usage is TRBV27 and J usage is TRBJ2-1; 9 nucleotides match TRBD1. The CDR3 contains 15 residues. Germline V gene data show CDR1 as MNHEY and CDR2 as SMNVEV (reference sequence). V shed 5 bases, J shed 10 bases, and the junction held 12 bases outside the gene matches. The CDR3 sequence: CASSVTGTGSGEQFF. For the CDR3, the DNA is TGTGCCAGCAGTGTTACCGGGACAGGGAGTGGGGAGCAGTTCTTC.

CDR3 in amino acids: CATRDRLYNEQFF. The CDR3, as DNA: TGTGCCACCAGGGACCGCCTCTACAATGAGCAGTTCTTC. The V gene is TRBV15, the J gene TRBJ2-1; D call uncertain. This CDR3 has 13 residues. Germline V CDR1 and CDR2: LNHNV, YYDKDF (reference sequence). V shed 6 bases and J shed 3 bases, with 9 bases lying between them.

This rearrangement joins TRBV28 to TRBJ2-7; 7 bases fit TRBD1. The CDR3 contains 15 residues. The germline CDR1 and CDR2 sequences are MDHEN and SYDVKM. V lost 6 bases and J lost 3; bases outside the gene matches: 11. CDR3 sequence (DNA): TGTGCCAGCAGCTCAGGGGGATTCAGAAGCTACGAGCAGTACTTC. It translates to CASSSGGFRSYEQYF.

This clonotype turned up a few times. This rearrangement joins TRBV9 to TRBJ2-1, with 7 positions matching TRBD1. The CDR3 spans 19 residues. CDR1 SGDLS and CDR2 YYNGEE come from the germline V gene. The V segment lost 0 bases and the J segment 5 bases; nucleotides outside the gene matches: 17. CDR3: CASSVEGTIRTGPNNEQFF. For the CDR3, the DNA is TGTGCCAGCAGCGTAGAGGGAACGATTAGGACAGGACCGAACAATGAGCAGTTCTTC.

Written as DNA, the CDR3 is TGTGCCAGCGGCCGGGACTACAATGAGCAGTTCTTC. Its protein product is CASGRDYNEQFF. This chain uses TRBV27 with TRBJ2-1; tentative D call: TRBD2 (5 bases). The CDR3 length is 12 residues. Germline assignment: CDR1 MNHEY and CDR2 SMNVEV (reference sequence). V was shortened by 8 bases and J by 3 bases, with 8 bases between the two germline ends.

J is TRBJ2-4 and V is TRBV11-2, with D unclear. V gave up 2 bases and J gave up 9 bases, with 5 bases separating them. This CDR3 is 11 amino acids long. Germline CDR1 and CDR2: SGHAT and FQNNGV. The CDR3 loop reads CASSLISIQYF. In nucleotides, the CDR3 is TGTGCCAGCAGCTTAATCAGCATTCAGTACTTC. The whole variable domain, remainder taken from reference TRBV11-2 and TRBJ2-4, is EAGVAQSPRYKIIEKRQSVAFWCNPISGHATLYWYQQILGQGPKLLIQFQNNGVVDDSQLPKDRFSAERLKGVDSTLKIQPAKLEDSAVYLCASSLISIQYFGAGTRLSVL.

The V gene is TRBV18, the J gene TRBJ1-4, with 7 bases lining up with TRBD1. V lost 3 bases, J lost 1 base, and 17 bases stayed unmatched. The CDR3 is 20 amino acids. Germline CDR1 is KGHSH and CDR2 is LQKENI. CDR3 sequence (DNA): TGTGCCAGCTCACCCTCCGGGACAGTAAAGGGAAGTTTAACTAATGAAAAACTGTTTTTT. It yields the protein CASSPSGTVKGSLTNEKLFF.

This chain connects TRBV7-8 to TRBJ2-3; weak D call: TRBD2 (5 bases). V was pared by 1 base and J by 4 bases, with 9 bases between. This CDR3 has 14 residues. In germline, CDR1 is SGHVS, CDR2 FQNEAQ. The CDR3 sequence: CASSLVPEADTQYF. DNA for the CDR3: TGTGCCAGCAGCTTAGTACCGGAGGCAGATACGCAGTATTTT.

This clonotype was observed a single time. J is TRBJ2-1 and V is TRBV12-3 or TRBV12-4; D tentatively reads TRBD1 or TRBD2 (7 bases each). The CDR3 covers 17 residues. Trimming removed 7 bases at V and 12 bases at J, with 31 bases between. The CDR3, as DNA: TGTGCCAGCATAGTCAGGGGGGGACACGACGGGACTTATGGGCAGTTCTTC. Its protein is CASIVRGGHDGTYGQFF.

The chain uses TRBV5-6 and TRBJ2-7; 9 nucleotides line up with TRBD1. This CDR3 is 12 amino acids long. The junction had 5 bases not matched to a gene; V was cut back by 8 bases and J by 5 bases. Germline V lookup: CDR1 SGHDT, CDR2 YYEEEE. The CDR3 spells CASTQGADEQYF. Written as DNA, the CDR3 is TGTGCCAGTACACAGGGGGCCGACGAGCAGTACTTC. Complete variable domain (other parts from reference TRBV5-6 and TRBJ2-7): DAGVTQSPTHLIKTRGQQVTLRCSPKSGHDTVSWYQQALGQGPQFIFQYYEEEERQRGNFPDRFSGHQFPNYSSELNVNALLLGDSALYLCASTQGADEQYFGPGTRLTVT.

Written as DNA, the CDR3 is TGTGCCAGCAGCCTAGGAGCTCTCGCGTCTAGGGGCAATGAGCAGTTCTTC. Protein sequence: CASSLGALASRGNEQFF. The chain has TRBV14 and TRBJ2-1; tentatively, D is TRBD1 (5 bases). V lost 4 bases to trimming and J lost 6 bases, with 22 bases between them. The CDR3 consists of 17 residues. The germline CDR1 and CDR2 sequences are SGHDN and FVKESK.

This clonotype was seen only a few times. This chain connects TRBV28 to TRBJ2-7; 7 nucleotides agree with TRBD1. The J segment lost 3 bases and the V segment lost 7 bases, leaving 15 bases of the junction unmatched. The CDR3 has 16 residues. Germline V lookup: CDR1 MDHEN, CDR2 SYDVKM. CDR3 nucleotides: TGTGCCAGCAACCATCGCGACAGGGCCTATGACTACGAGCAGTACTTC. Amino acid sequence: CASNHRDRAYDYEQYF.

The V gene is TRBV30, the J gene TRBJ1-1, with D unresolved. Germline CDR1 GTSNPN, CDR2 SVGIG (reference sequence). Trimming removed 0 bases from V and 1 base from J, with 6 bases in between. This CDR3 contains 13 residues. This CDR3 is CAWSVGPNTEAFF. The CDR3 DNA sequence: TGTGCCTGGAGTGTTGGGCCGAACACTGAAGCTTTCTTT.

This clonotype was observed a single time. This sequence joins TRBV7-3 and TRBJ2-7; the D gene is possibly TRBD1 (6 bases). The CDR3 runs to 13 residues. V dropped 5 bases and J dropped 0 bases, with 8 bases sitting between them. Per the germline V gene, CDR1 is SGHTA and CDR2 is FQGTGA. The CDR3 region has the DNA TGTGCCAGCAGCATGGACAGCTCCTACGAGCAGTACTTC. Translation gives CASSMDSSYEQYF.

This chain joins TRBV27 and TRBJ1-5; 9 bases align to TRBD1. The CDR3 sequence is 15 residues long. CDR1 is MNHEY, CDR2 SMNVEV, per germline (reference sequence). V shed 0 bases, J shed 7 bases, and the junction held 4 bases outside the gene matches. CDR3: CASSLSDRGGQPQHF. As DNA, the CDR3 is TGTGCCAGCAGTTTATCGGACAGGGGAGGACAGCCCCAGCATTTT.

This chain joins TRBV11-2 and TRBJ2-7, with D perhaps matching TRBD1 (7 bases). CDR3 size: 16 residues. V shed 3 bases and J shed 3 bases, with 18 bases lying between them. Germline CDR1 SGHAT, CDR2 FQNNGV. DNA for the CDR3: TGTGCCAGCAGCTTCCGAAGGGCGGGACAGTTCTACGAGCAGTACTTC. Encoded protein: CASSFRRAGQFYEQYF.

The CDR3 region is CASSSPSGSVEETQYF. The CDR3 region has the DNA TGTGCCAGCAGTAGTCCTAGCGGGAGTGTGGAAGAGACCCAGTACTTC. The V and J genes are TRBV27 and TRBJ2-5; 10 nucleotides line up with TRBD2. This CDR3 region has 16 residues. With 5 bases clipped from V and 3 bases from J, the junction kept 9 bases outside the gene matches. Germline V CDR1 and CDR2: MNHEY, SMNVEV (reference sequence).